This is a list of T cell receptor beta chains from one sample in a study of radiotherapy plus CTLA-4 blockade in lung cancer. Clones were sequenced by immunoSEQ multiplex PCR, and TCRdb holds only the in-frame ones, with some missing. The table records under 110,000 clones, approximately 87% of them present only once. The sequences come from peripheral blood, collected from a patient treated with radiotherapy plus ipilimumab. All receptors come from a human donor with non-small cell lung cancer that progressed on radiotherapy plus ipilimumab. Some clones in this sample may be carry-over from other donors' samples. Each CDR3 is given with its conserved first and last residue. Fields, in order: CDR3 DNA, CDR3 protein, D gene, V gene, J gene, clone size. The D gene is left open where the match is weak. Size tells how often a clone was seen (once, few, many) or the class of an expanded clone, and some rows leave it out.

TGTGCCAGCAGTGAAGCGCTTAAAGGGACAGGAGAGACCCAGTACTTC,CASSEALKGTGETQYF,TRBD1,TRBV6-1,TRBJ2-5,.
TGTGCCAGCTCACCCCTAAACAATGAGCAGTTCTTC,CASSPLNNEQFF,.,TRBV18,TRBJ2-1,.
TGTGCCAGCAGCCGACAGGGTGGAGGGCAAGAGACCCAGTACTTC,CASSRQGGGQETQYF,.,TRBV7-7,TRBJ2-5,.
TGTGCCAGCAGCCACTCAGGCGGGGATTCACCCCTCCACTTT,CASSHSGGDSPLHF,.,TRBV6-5,TRBJ1-6,.
TGTGCCAGCAGCCTGGAGCGAAACACCATATATTTT,CASSLERNTIYF,.,TRBV6-1,TRBJ1-3,.
TGCAGCGTTGAAGATACGACAGGTACGCAGTATTTT,CSVEDTTGTQYF,.,TRBV29-1,TRBJ2-3,.
TGTGCCAGCAGCTTAGGAGAAGGGGGTACCCAGCCCCAGCATTTT,CASSLGEGGTQPQHF,.,TRBV7-9,TRBJ1-5,.
TGTGCCAGCTCACCAAGGGGCTACGAGCAGTACTTC,CASSPRGYEQYF,.,TRBV18,TRBJ2-7,.
TGCGCCAGCAGCCAAGTGAAGGGTAGGGGAGCCCTTAATGAAAAACTGTTTTTT,CASSQVKGRGALNEKLFF,.,TRBV4-3,TRBJ1-4,.
TGTGCCAGCAGCTTAGCTCGTGCAGATACGCAGTATTTT,CASSLARADTQYF,.,TRBV7-8,TRBJ2-3,.
TGCGCCAGCAGCTTGTCGGGTTACAATCAGCCCCAGCATTTT,CASSLSGYNQPQHF,.,TRBV5-1,TRBJ1-5,.
TGTGCCAGCAGCGCGGACGGCTATGGCTACACCTTC,CASSADGYGYTF,.,TRBV5-4,TRBJ1-2,.
TGCGCCAGCAGCCGGACAGGGGCCGGGGAGCTGTTTTTT,CASSRTGAGELFF,TRBD1,TRBV4-1,TRBJ2-2,.
TGTGCCAGCAGCGTAGGGCAGGGTGGGGTTTACGCCGGGGAGCTGTTTTTT,CASSVGQGGVYAGELFF,.,TRBV9,TRBJ2-2,.
TGTGCCAGCAGCGTAGGAGGTCAGCCCCAGCATTTT,CASSVGGQPQHF,.,TRBV9,TRBJ1-5,.
TGTGCCAGCACCTACAGCATTCCTAACTATGGCTACACCTTC,CASTYSIPNYGYTF,.,TRBV28,TRBJ1-2,.
TGTGCCAGCAGCGTTCGGCCTAGGCATGAGACCCAGTACTTC,CASSVRPRHETQYF,.,TRBV9,TRBJ2-5,.
TGTGCCAGCAGTGGTCGAGGGGTATACACCGGGGAGCTGTTTTTT,CASSGRGVYTGELFF,.,TRBV28,TRBJ2-2,.
TGTGCCAGCAGCTTAGCCCCCATGACAGGGCAAGAGACCCAGTACTTC,CASSLAPMTGQETQYF,TRBD1,TRBV11-1,TRBJ2-5,.
TGTGCCAGAAGCGGAATCTGGCGGACCTATAGCAATCAGCCCCAGCATTTT,CARSGIWRTYSNQPQHF,.,TRBV5-3,TRBJ1-5,.
TGTGCCAGCAGCCAAGGTTTAGCAGAGAACTATGGCTACACCTTC,CASSQGLAENYGYTF,.,TRBV14,TRBJ1-2,once
TGTGCCAGCAGCTTTGCCAGGGGCTGGTACCAAGAGACCCAGTACTTC,CASSFARGWYQETQYF,.,TRBV11-2,TRBJ2-5,.
TGTGCCAGCAGCACCCTAGGGGGAGAGACCCAGTACTTC,CASSTLGGETQYF,.,TRBV7-2,TRBJ2-5,once
TGTGCCAGCAGCTTAGGTGAGGGGACTGAAGCTTTCTTT,CASSLGEGTEAFF,.,TRBV7-3,TRBJ1-1,.
TGTGCCAGCTCCTTAGGGGCGAGCTACACCTTC,CASSLGASYTF,.,TRBV18,TRBJ1-2,.
TGTGCCAGCAGAGTTCAGGGGATATTCTTACGAGGGGATAATTCACCCCTCCACTTT,CASRVQGIFLRGDNSPLHF,.,TRBV27,TRBJ1-6,once
TGTGCCAGCAGCTTAGGTGGCAGGGGGAACACTGAAGCTTTCTTT,CASSLGGRGNTEAFF,.,TRBV7-8,TRBJ1-1,.
TGTGCCAGCAGCCAAGATCTCAGCAATAGCAATCAGCCCCAGCATTTT,CASSQDLSNSNQPQHF,.,TRBV4-2,TRBJ1-5,.
TGTGCCAGCAGTGGGACAGGGGGCGCAGATACGCAGTATTTT,CASSGTGGADTQYF,TRBD1,TRBV6-5,TRBJ2-3,.
TGTGCCAGCAGCTTAATCGGGGGACACGAGCAGTACTTC,CASSLIGGHEQYF,.,TRBV7-3,TRBJ2-7,.
TGTGCCAGCAGCGCCGGCGGGACTAGCGGCCAAGAGACCCAGTACTTC,CASSAGGTSGQETQYF,TRBD2,TRBV9,TRBJ2-5,.
TGTGCCAGCAGACTCGGACTAGCGTCCGCAGATACGCAGTATTTT,CASRLGLASADTQYF,TRBD2,TRBV6-1,TRBJ2-3,.
TGTGCCAGCAGTCTGCTAGCGGGGGGGCGGTACGAGCAGTACTTC,CASSLLAGGRYEQYF,TRBD2,TRBV2,TRBJ2-7,.
TGTGCCAGCAGGGGGACCGTTTCATTTACCGGGGAGCTGTTTTTT,CASRGTVSFTGELFF,.,TRBV2,TRBJ2-2,.
TGTGCCAGCAGCTTGTCCTTGAACACTGAAGCTTTCTTT,CASSLSLNTEAFF,.,TRBV7-2,TRBJ1-1,.
TGTGCCAGCAGCTACCTCGGGGAGGCGATCTATGGCTACACCTTC,CASSYLGEAIYGYTF,.,TRBV5-8,TRBJ1-2,.
TGTGCCAGCAGCTTGAGAGGGGGCGCTTACGGAAACACCGGGGAGCTGTTTTTT,CASSLRGGAYGNTGELFF,TRBD1,TRBV5-4,TRBJ2-2,.
TGTGCCAGAAGTAACAGTAGAACCGCAGATACGCAGTATTTT,CARSNSRTADTQYF,.,TRBV2,TRBJ2-3,once
TGTGCCAGCAGCCTCGCCCCTTCCAACCAGTACTTC,CASSLAPSNQYF,.,TRBV5-6,TRBJ2-7,.
TGTGCCAGCAGCCTCTGGGGGGGGCAGTACAATGAGCAGTTCTTC,CASSLWGGQYNEQFF,.,TRBV27,TRBJ2-1,.
TGTGCCAGCGGCGTTAACGAGGGGGAAAAAGCTTTCTTT,CASGVNEGEKAFF,.,TRBV7-2,TRBJ1-1,.